A single T cell receptor (beta chain) is shown here with its context. The data belong to a study of glioma-infiltrating T cells after dendritic cell vaccination. Across the study: Dendritic cell vaccination trial patients had either newly diagnosed or recurrent glioblastoma. Patients received three intradermal dendritic cell vaccine injections at biweekly intervals.

Only in-frame clones appear in the TCRdb table, and some are missing; sequencing was by immunoSEQ multiplex PCR. The repertoire includes just under 100,000 clones, 80% of them detected once, and 4.5% to 5.5% sits in the top ten. Time point noted: after dendritic cell vaccination, including at tumor progression/relapse. Fresh-frozen tumor tissue and more than two years of survival data were available for all. None of the glioblastoma patients had an isocitrate dehydrogenase mutation. Trimming at V came to 6 bases and at J to 3 bases, leaving 5 bases not matched to a gene. Germline CDR1 reads LNHDA; CDR2 reads SQIVND (reference sequence). CDR3 length: 13 residues.

The chain has TRBV19 and TRBJ2-7; 7 bases agree with TRBD1. The clonotype comes from a human donor with glioblastoma. The sample was blood, taken after dendritic cell vaccination. The CDR3 reads CASRRTGNYEQYF. The CDR3 bases are TGTGCCAGTAGACGGACAGGAAACTACGAGCAGTACTTC. The whole variable domain, filled in from reference TRBV19 and TRBJ2-7, reads DGGITQSPKYLFRKEGQNVTLSCEQNLNHDAMYWYRQDPGQGLRLIYYSQIVNDFQKGDIAEGYSVSREKKESFPLTVTSAQKNPTAFYLCASRRTGNYEQYFGPGTRLTVT.